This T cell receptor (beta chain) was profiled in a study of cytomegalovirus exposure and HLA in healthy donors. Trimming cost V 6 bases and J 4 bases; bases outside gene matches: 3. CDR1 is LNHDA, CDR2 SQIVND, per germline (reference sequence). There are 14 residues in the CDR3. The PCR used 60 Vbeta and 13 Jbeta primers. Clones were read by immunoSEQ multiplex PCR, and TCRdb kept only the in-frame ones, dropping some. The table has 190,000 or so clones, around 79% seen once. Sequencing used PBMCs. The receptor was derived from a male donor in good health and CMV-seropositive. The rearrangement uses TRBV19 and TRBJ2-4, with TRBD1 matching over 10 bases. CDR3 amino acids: CASRTGGSKNIQYF. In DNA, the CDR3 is TGTGCCAGTAGGACAGGGGGCTCAAAAAACATTCAGTACTTC.